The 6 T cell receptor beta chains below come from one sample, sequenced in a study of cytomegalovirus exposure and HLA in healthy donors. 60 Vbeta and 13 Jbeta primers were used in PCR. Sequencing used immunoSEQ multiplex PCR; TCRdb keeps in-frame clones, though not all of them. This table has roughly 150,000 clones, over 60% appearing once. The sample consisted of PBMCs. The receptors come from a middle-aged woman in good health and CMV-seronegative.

The chain's CDR3 is CASSWDRSYGYTF. The DNA for the CDR3 is TGTGCCAGCAGCTGGGACAGAAGCTATGGCTACACCTTC. J is TRBJ1-2 and V is TRBV5-4; 7 bases are shared with TRBD1. V trimming: 3 bases; J trimming: 4 bases; junction bases outside the gene matches: 3. In germline, CDR1 is SGHNT, CDR2 YYREEE (reference sequence). This CDR3 region has 13 residues.

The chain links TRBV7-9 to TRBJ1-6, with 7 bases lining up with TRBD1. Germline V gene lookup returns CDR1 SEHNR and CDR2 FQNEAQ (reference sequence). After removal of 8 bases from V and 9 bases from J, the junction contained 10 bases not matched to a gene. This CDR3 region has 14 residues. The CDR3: CASRVGTVTSPLHF. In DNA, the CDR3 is TGTGCCAGCCGCGTCGGGACAGTGACTTCACCCCTCCACTTT.

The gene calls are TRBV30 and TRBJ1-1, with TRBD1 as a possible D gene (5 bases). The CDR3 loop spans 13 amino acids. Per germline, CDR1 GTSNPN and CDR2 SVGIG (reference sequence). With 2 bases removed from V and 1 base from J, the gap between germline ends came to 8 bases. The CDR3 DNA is TGTGCCTGGAGTCGAACAGGGAACACTGAAGCTTTCTTT. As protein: CAWSRTGNTEAFF.

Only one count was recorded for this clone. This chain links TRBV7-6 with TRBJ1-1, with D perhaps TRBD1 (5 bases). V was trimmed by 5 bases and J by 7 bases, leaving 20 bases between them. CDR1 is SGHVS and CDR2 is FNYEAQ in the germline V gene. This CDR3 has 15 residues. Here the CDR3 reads CASSHKTDPWGEAFF. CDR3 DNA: TGTGCCAGCAGCCACAAGACAGATCCTTGGGGTGAAGCTTTCTTT.

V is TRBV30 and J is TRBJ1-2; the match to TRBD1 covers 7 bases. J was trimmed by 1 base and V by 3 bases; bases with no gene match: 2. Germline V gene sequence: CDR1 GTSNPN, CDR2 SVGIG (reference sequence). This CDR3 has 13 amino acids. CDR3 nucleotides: TGTGCCTGGAGGAACAGGGGTAACTATGGCTACACCTTC. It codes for CAWRNRGNYGYTF.

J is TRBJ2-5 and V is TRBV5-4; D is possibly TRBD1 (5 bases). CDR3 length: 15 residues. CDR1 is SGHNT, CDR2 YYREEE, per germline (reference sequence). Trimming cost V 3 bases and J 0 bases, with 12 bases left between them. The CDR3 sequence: CASSSRTLYQETQYF. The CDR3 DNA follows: TGTGCCAGCAGCTCCCGGACATTGTACCAAGAGACCCAGTACTTC.